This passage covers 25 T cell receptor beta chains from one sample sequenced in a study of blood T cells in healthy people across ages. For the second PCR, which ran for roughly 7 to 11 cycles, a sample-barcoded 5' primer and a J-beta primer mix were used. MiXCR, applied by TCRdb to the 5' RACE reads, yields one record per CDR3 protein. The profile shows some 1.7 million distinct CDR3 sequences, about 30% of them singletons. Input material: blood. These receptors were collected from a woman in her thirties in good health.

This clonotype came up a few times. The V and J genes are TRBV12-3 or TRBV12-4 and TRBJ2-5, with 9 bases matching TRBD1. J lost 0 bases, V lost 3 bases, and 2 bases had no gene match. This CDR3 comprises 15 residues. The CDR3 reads CASSFGDRDQETQYF. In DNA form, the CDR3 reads TGTGCCAGCAGTTTTGGGGACAGGGACCAAGAGACCCAGTACTTC.

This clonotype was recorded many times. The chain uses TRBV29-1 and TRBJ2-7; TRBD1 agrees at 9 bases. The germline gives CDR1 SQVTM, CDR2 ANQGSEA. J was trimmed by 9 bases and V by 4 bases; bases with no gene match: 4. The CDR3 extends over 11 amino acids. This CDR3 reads CSVGTGAGQYF. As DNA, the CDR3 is TGCAGCGTTGGGACAGGGGCTGGGCAGTACTTC.

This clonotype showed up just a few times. The CDR3 DNA follows: TGTGCCAGCAGTGAAGAAGGGGTTACAGGTGGAGAGACCCAGTACTTC. Translated: CASSEEGVTGGETQYF. This chain joins TRBV2 and TRBJ2-5; maybe TRBD1 (5 bases). The CDR3 loop spans 16 amino acids. V was pared by 1 base and J by 4 bases, with 16 bases between. Germline CDR1 reads SNHLY; CDR2 reads FYNNEI.

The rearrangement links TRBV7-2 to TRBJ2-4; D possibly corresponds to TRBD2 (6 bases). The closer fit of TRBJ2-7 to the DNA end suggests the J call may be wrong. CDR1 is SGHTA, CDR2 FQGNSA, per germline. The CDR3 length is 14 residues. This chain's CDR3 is CASSLGGELHEQYF. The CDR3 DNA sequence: TGTGCCAGCAGCTTAGGGGGGGAGTTGCACGAGCAGTACTTC.

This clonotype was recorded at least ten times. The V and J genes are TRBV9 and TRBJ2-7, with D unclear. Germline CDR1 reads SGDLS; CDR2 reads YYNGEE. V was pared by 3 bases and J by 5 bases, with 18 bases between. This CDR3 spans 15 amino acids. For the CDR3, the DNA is TGTGCCAGCAGCGCAGGACCCTACGGCCTGGACGAGCAGTACTTC. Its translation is CASSAGPYGLDEQYF.

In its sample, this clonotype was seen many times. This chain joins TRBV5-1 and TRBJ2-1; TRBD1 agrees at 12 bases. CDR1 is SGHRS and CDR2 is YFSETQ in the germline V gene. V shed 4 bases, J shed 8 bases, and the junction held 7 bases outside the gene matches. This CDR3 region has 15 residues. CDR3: CASSKGQGASHEQFF. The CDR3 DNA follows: TGCGCCAGCAGCAAGGGACAGGGGGCAAGTCATGAGCAGTTCTTC.

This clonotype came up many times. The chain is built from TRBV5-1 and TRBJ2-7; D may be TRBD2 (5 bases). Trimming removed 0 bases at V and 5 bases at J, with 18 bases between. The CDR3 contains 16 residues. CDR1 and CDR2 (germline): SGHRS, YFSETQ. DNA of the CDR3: TGCGCCAGCAGCTTGGTAGGTGGGAGCGTCGGGAACGAGCAGTACTTC. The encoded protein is CASSLVGGSVGNEQYF.

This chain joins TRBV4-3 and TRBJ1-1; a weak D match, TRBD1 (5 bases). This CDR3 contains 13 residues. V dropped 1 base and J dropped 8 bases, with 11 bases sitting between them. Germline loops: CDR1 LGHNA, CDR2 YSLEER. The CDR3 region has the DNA TGCGCCAGCAGCCAAGGTGAGGGGCGCGAAGCTTTCTTT. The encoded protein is CASSQGEGREAFF.

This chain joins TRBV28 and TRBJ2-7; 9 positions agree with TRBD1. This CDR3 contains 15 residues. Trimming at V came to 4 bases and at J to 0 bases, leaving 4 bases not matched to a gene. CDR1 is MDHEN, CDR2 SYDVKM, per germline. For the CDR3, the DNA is TGTGCCAGCAGTTGGGACAGGGAATACTCCTACGAGCAGTACTTC. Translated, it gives CASSWDREYSYEQYF.

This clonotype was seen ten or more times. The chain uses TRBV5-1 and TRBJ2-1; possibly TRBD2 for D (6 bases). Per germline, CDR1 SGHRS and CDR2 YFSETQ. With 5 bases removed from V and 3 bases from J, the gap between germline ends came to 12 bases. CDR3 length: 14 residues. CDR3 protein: CASRPGGIYNEQFF. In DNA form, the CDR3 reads TGCGCCAGCAGGCCTGGGGGGATCTACAATGAGCAGTTCTTC.

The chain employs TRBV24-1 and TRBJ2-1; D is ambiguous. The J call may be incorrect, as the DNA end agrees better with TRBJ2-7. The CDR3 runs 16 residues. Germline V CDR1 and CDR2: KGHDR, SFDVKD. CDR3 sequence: CATSDPTWSSYNEQYF. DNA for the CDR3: TGTGCCACCAGTGATCCAACTTGGAGCTCCTACAATGAGCAGTACTTC.

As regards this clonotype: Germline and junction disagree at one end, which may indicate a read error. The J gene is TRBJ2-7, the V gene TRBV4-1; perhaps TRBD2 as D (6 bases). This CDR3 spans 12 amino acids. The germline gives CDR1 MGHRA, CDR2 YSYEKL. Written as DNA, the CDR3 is TGCGCCAGCAGGCAAGGGGACTCCGAGCAGTACTTC. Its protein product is CASRQGDSEQYF.

The CDR3 DNA sequence: TGCGCCAGCAGCTTGGCCGGGCTAGCGGTGTACCAAGAGACCCAGTACTTC. This translates into CASSLAGLAVYQETQYF. This chain links TRBV5-1 with TRBJ2-5; 7 bases agree with TRBD2. Germline V gene data show CDR1 as SGHRS and CDR2 as YFSETQ. V was clipped by 0 bases and J by 0 bases; unmatched bases: 8. The CDR3 is 17 amino acids.

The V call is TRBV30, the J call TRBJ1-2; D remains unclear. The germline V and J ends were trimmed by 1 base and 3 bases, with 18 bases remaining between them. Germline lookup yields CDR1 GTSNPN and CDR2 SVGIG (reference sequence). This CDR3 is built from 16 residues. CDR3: CAWSASHWGGDYGYTF. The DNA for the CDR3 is TGTGCCTGGAGTGCCTCTCACTGGGGAGGCGACTATGGCTACACCTTC.

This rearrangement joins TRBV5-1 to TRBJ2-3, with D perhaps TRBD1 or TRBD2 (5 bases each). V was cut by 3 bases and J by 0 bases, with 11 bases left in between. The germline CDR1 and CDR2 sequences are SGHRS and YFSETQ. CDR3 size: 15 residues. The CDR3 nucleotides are TGCGCCAGCAGCTGGGACGGGGTGAGCACAGATACGCAGTATTTT. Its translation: CASSWDGVSTDTQYF.

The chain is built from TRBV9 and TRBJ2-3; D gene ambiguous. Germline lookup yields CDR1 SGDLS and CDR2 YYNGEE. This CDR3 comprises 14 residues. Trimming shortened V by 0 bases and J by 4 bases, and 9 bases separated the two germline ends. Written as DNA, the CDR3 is TGTGCCAGCAGCGTAGGTAGCAACGCAGATACGCAGTATTTT. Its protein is CASSVGSNADTQYF.

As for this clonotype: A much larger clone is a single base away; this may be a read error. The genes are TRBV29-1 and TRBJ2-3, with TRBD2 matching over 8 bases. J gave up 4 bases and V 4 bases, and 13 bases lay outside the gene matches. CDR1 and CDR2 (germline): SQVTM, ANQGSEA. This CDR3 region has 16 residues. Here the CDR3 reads CSVGGRERGSADTQYF. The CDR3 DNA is TGCAGCGTTGGAGGGCGTGAGCGGGGGAGCGCAGATACGCAGTATTTT.

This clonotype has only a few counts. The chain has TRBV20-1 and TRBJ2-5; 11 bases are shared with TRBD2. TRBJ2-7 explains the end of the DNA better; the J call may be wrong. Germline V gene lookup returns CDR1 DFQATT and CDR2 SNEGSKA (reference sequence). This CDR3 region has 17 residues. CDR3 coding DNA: TGCAGTGCCATTACTAGCGGGAGCAGGAATAGGATATACGAGCAGTACTTC. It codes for CSAITSGSRNRIYEQYF.

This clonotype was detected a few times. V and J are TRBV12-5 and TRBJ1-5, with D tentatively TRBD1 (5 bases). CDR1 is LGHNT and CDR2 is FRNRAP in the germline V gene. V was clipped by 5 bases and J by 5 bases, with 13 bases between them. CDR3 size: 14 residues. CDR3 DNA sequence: TGTGCTAGTGGTCCCCGGGGGACCGATCAGCCCCAGCATTTT. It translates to CASGPRGTDQPQHF.

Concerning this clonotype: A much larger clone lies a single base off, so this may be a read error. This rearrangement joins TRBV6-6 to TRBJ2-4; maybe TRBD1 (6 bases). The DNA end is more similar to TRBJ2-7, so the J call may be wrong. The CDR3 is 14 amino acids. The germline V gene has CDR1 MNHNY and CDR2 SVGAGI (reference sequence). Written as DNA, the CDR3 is TGTGTCAGCAGTTATGTGGGACAACGCTACGAGCAGTACTTC. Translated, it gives CVSSYVGQRYEQYF.

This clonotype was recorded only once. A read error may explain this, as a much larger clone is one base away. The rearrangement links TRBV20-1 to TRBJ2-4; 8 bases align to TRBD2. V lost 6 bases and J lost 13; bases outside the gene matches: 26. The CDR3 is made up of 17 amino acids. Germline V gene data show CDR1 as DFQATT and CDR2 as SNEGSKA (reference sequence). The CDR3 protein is CSAPPGGLPSSYNEQYF. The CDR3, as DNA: TGCAGTGCCCCTCCGGGGGGGCTTCCGAGCTCCTACAATGAGCAGTACTTC.

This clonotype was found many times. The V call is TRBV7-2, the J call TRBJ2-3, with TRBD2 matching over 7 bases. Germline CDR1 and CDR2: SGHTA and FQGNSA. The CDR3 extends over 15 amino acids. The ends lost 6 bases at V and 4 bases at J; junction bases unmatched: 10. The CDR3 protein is CASRSPTSAPDTQYF. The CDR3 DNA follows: TGTGCCAGCAGATCACCAACTAGCGCACCAGATACGCAGTATTTT. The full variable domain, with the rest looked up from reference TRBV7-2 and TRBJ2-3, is GAGVSQSPSNKVTEKGKDVELRCDPISGHTALYWYRQSLGQGLEFLIYFQGNSAPDKSGLPSDRFSAERTGGSVSTLTIQRTQQEDSAVYLCASRSPTSAPDTQYFGPGTRLTVL.

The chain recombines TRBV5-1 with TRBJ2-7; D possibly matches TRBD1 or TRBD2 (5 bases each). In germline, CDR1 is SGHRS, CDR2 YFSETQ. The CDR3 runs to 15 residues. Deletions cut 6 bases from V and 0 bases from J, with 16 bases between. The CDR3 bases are TGCGCCAGCAAAGTGGCCGGGGCTCCCTCCTACGAGCAGTACTTC. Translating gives CASKVAGAPSYEQYF.

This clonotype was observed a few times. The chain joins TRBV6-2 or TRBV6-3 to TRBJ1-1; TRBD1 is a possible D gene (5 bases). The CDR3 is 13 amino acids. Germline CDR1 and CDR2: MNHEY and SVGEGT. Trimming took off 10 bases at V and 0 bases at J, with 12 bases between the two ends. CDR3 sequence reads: CAIQGRLNTEAFF. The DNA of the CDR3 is TGTGCCATCCAGGGACGGTTGAACACTGAAGCTTTCTTT.

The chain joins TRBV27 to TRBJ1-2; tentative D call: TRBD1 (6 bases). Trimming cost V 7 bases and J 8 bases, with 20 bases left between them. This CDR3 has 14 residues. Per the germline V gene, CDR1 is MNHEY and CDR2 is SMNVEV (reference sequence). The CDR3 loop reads CASNERGGLGGYTF. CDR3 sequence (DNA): TGTGCCAGCAATGAGAGGGGGGGCCTAGGCGGCTACACCTTC.